What follows are 12 T cell receptor beta chains derived from one specimen sequenced in a study of blood T cell repertoires in COVID-19. This table comes from immunoSEQ multiplex PCR, and its TCRdb copy is limited to in-frame clones, with some not included. The data show about 300,000 clones, with about 89% seen just once and about 1.7% held by the top ten. Sequenced input: PBMCs or T cells enriched from blood (not recorded which). The receptor source for this set is a woman in her thirties or forties who had recovered from COVID-19.

This clone was seen only a few times. The genes are TRBV9 and TRBJ2-1, with a tentative D call TRBD2 (5 bases). CDR1 SGDLS and CDR2 YYNGEE come from the germline V gene. V lost 4 bases to trimming and J lost 1 base, with 12 bases between them. The CDR3 runs to 15 residues. The CDR3 nucleotides are TGTGCCAGCAGCCAAACTAGTTTTTCCTACAATGAGCAGTTCTTC. Translating gives CASSQTSFSYNEQFF.

The rearrangement joins TRBV7-9 to TRBJ1-1, with TRBD1 identical over 7 bases. This CDR3 comprises 16 residues. Looked up from germline, CDR1 is SEHNR and CDR2 is FQNEAQ (reference sequence). V gave up 2 bases and J gave up 4 bases; unmatched junction bases: 10. CDR3: CASSLLGVKGATEAFF. Written as DNA, the CDR3 is TGTGCCAGCAGCTTATTAGGAGTTAAGGGGGCCACTGAAGCTTTCTTT.

The rearrangement links TRBV28 to TRBJ1-1, with D uncertain. CDR3 length: 13 residues. Trimming pared 8 bases from V and 7 bases from J, leaving 17 bases between. The germline V gene has CDR1 MDHEN and CDR2 SYDVKM. The CDR3 coding sequence is TGTGCCAGCCGGACTGTTCAACGGGGTGAAGCTTTCTTT. It is translated as CASRTVQRGEAFF. Complete variable domain (other parts from reference TRBV28 and TRBJ1-1): DVKVTQSSRYLVKRTGEKVFLECVQDMDHENMFWYRQDPGLGLRLIYFSYDVKMKEKGDIPEGYSVSREKKERFSLILESASTNQTSMYLCASRTVQRGEAFFGQGTRLTVV.

The rearrangement uses TRBV14 and TRBJ2-1, with 11 bases identical to TRBD2. The germline V gene has CDR1 SGHDN and CDR2 FVKESK. Unmatched junction bases numbered 10, after V lost 4 bases and J lost 5 bases. This CDR3 is built from 17 residues. The CDR3 sequence: CASSRPRGLADDNEQFF. CDR3 in DNA: TGTGCCAGCAGCCGTCCCCGGGGACTAGCGGACGACAATGAGCAGTTCTTC.

This clone is a singleton in its sample. This chain links TRBV7-2 with TRBJ2-5; TRBD2 aligns across 8 bases. This CDR3 is built from 16 residues. With 1 base clipped from V and 4 bases from J, the junction kept 8 bases outside the gene matches. Germline values: CDR1 SGHTA, CDR2 FQGNSA. The CDR3 is CASSLEGLVFRETQYF. In DNA, the CDR3 is TGTGCCAGCAGCTTAGAGGGACTAGTGTTCCGAGAGACCCAGTACTTC.

The chain uses TRBV2 and TRBJ1-2; possible D gene TRBD1, 6 bases. This CDR3 comprises 15 residues. Germline V gene sequence: CDR1 SNHLY, CDR2 FYNNEI. The V end lost 4 bases, the J end lost 2 bases, and 14 bases lay between the germline ends. CDR3 DNA sequence: TGTGCCAGCAGTGCACGGGGGGCGCGAAACTATGGCTACACCTTC. Translated, it gives CASSARGARNYGYTF.

The V and J genes are TRBV5-1 and TRBJ2-3, with 11 bases lining up with TRBD1. The CDR3 extends over 16 amino acids. Per germline, CDR1 SGHRS and CDR2 YFSETQ. The J segment lost 5 bases and the V segment lost 4 bases, leaving 9 bases of the junction unmatched. The CDR3 loop reads CASSAGQGAPLDTQYF. DNA of the CDR3: TGCGCCAGCAGCGCTGGACAGGGGGCTCCCCTAGATACGCAGTATTTT.

The rearrangement uses TRBV27 and TRBJ1-1; TRBD1 is a possible D gene (6 bases). Germline CDR1 MNHEY, CDR2 SMNVEV (reference sequence). The V end lost 5 bases, the J end lost 4 bases, and 17 bases lay between the germline ends. This CDR3 contains 15 residues. For the CDR3, the DNA is TGTGCCAGCAGTAGTGTGTGGGGGCGAACCACTGAAGCTTTCTTT. Residues: CASSSVWGRTTEAFF.

The chain links TRBV9 to TRBJ1-4; 9 bases align to TRBD1. Germline values: CDR1 SGDLS, CDR2 YYNGEE. The V gene end was trimmed by 0 bases and the J gene end by 5 bases; junction bases not matched to a gene: 2. The length of the CDR3 is 15 residues. The CDR3 spells CASSVGGTGNEKLFF. The CDR3 nucleotides read TGTGCCAGCAGCGTAGGCGGGACAGGGAATGAAAAACTGTTTTTT.

The V gene is TRBV9, the J gene TRBJ1-2, with 10 bases fitting TRBD1. The germline V gene has CDR1 SGDLS and CDR2 YYNGEE. The J segment lost 5 bases and the V segment lost 5 bases, leaving 6 bases of the junction unmatched. The CDR3 runs to 14 residues. DNA of the CDR3: TGTGCCAGCAGTCGGGACAGGGGCGGTTATGGCTACACCTTC. It yields the protein CASSRDRGGYGYTF.

V usage is TRBV4-1 and J usage is TRBJ2-7; D may be TRBD2 (6 bases). The CDR3 is 14 residues long. The V end was cut by 8 bases, the J end by 6 bases, with 20 bases between. CDR1 is MGHRA, CDR2 YSYEKL, per germline. The CDR3 reads CASASWGEAAEQYF. For the CDR3, the DNA is TGCGCCAGCGCTAGTTGGGGGGAAGCAGCCGAGCAGTACTTC.

This rearrangement joins TRBV28 to TRBJ2-7, with D maybe TRBD2 (6 bases). The ends were cut back, 5 bases at V and 1 base at J, with 21 bases in the middle. Looked up from germline, CDR1 is MDHEN and CDR2 is SYDVKM. The CDR3 runs to 17 residues. This chain's CDR3 is CASSDTPGGLTSYEQYF. The CDR3, as DNA: TGTGCCAGCAGTGATACACCCGGGGGACTTACATCCTACGAGCAGTACTTC. Full variable domain (remainder filled in from reference TRBV28 and TRBJ2-7): DVKVTQSSRYLVKRTGEKVFLECVQDMDHENMFWYRQDPGLGLRLIYFSYDVKMKEKGDIPEGYSVSREKKERFSLILESASTNQTSMYLCASSDTPGGLTSYEQYFGPGTRLTVT.